This T cell receptor (beta chain) was sequenced in a study of shared clonotypes between healthy human individuals. The assay was immunoSEQ multiplex PCR, and TCRdb's table has in-frame clones only and misses some. Of 2 million to 2.5 million clones detected, approximately 94% appear once; the ten largest clones hold less than 0.15%. V shed 8 bases and J shed 8 bases, with 16 bases lying between them. The CDR3 contains 13 residues. Germline CDR1 reads MNHEY; CDR2 reads SVGAGI. The sequenced material came from naive CD4+ T cells sorted from blood. Documented subset: CD45RA+ positively selected. The V gene is TRBV6-5, the J gene TRBJ2-1; D might be TRBD1 (6 bases). The sequence was obtained from a man between 18 and 35 years old in good health. The DNA of the CDR3 is TGTGCCAGCCGGTCCCCAGGGGTCGATGAGCAGTTCTTC. Amino acids: CASRSPGVDEQFF.